The 22 T cell receptor beta chains reported below all come from one sample, sequenced in a study of OX40 agonist ivuxolimab in advanced cancers. The method was immunoSEQ multiplex PCR; TCRdb's version includes in-frame clones alone and lacks a portion of them. The sample gives 50,000 to 75,000 clones, 86% of which show up once; roughly 1.3% is in the top ten. The sequencing used CD4+ or CD8+ T cells sorted from blood, collected in a trial of the OX40 agonist ivuxolimab. Receptor source: an adult with an advanced solid tumor such as melanoma, head and neck, liver or kidney cancer.

The chain links TRBV5-4 to TRBJ1-2; no clear D gene. Looked up from germline, CDR1 is SGHNT and CDR2 is YYREEE (reference sequence). Trimming removed 0 bases at V and 2 bases at J, with 8 bases between. The CDR3 runs 14 residues. CDR3 in DNA: TGTGCCAGCAGCTTGGCCAGTGTGAACTATGGCTACACCTTC. Its protein product is CASSLASVNYGYTF.

The chain combines TRBV19 with TRBJ1-5; D gene uncertain. The ends were cut back, 4 bases at V and 0 bases at J, with 1 base in the middle. Germline loops: CDR1 LNHDA, CDR2 SQIVND (reference sequence). This CDR3 is 12 amino acids long. The CDR3 DNA is TGTGCCAGTAGTAATAGCAATCAGCCCCAGCATTTT. Amino acid sequence: CASSNSNQPQHF.

The genes are TRBV14 and TRBJ1-1; the D gene is possibly TRBD1 (5 bases). V lost 1 base and J lost 0, with 12 bases in between. The V gene's germline CDR1 is SGHDN and CDR2 FVKESK. This CDR3 has 16 amino acids. The CDR3 is CASSQGGGKVNTEAFF. The CDR3 DNA sequence: TGTGCCAGCAGCCAAGGGGGGGGGAAAGTGAACACTGAAGCTTTCTTT.

In this sample, this clone turned up once. This chain joins TRBV29-1 and TRBJ1-4; D is uncertain. CDR3 length: 15 amino acids. V dropped 4 bases and J dropped 5 bases, with 17 bases sitting between them. CDR1 and CDR2 from the germline V gene are SQVTM and ANQGSEA. CDR3 nucleotides: TGCAGCGTTGGAACCGGACGCGGGCAAAATGAAAAACTGTTTTTT. Its protein is CSVGTGRGQNEKLFF.

V usage is TRBV7-2 and J usage is TRBJ1-6, with D unclear. CDR3 length: 15 residues. V lost 5 bases and J lost 3, with 11 bases in between. Germline V gives CDR1 SGHTA, CDR2 FQGNSA. The CDR3 nucleotides read TGTGCCAGCAGCCCAGAGGACTACTATAATTCACCCCTCCACTTT. It encodes CASSPEDYYNSPLHF.

V gene TRBV6-5 combines with J gene TRBJ1-1; 7 bases fit TRBD1. V dropped 6 bases and J dropped 5; count of bases not matched to a gene: 9. Germline lookup yields CDR1 MNHEY and CDR2 SVGAGI. The CDR3 runs 14 residues. CDR3 in amino acids: CASRTTGKRTEAFF. The CDR3 DNA reads as TGTGCCAGCAGGACGACAGGGAAGAGAACTGAAGCTTTCTTT.

The V call is TRBV6-5, the J call TRBJ1-3; no firm D call. From germline, CDR1 is MNHEY and CDR2 SVGAGI. V lost 2 bases and J lost 3, with 8 bases in between. This CDR3 is built from 14 residues. The CDR3 protein is CASSYPGDGNTIYF. The CDR3 DNA reads as TGTGCCAGCAGTTACCCCGGGGATGGAAACACCATATATTTT.

The chain links TRBV7-2 to TRBJ2-5; 7 bases match TRBD1. Looked up from germline, CDR1 is SGHTA and CDR2 is FQGNSA. The CDR3 sequence is 14 residues long. V was clipped by 5 bases and J by 2 bases; unmatched bases: 5. The CDR3 bases are TGTGCCAGCAGCCATACAGGGGTTCAAGAGACCCAGTACTTC. This sequence encodes CASSHTGVQETQYF. Full variable domain (rest looked up from reference TRBV7-2 and TRBJ2-5): GAGVSQSPSNKVTEKGKDVELRCDPISGHTALYWYRQSLGQGLEFLIYFQGNSAPDKSGLPSDRFSAERTGGSVSTLTIQRTQQEDSAVYLCASSHTGVQETQYFGPGTRLLVL.

The genes are TRBV5-1 and TRBJ2-5; D is unresolved. Trimming took off 0 bases at V and 5 bases at J, with 8 bases between the two ends. Germline V gene sequence: CDR1 SGHRS, CDR2 YFSETQ. This CDR3 has 13 residues. CDR3 nucleotides: TGCGCCAGCAGCTTGGAGCCGACGGAGACCCAGTACTTC. Its translation is CASSLEPTETQYF.

This rearrangement joins TRBV18 to TRBJ2-7; no reliable D call. The CDR3 spans 15 residues. The germline gives CDR1 KGHSH, CDR2 LQKENI. V was pared by 5 bases and J by 6 bases, with 20 bases between. CDR3 in amino acids: CASSRLESGPSEQYF. The CDR3 nucleotides are TGTGCCAGCTCAAGACTGGAGTCTGGGCCCAGCGAGCAGTACTTC.

This clone was detected a few times. The rearrangement joins TRBV6-1 to TRBJ2-2; possibly TRBD1 for D (6 bases). Germline CDR1 reads MNHNS; CDR2 reads SASEGT. V was shortened by 6 bases and J by 4 bases, with 9 bases between the two germline ends. CDR3 length: 13 residues. The CDR3 DNA reads as TGTGCCAGCAGAGCGACAGGCACCGGGGAGCTGTTTTTT. It yields the protein CASRATGTGELFF.

The chain is built from TRBV7-9 and TRBJ1-1; possible D gene TRBD1, 5 bases. CDR3 length equals 13 residues. Germline V gives CDR1 SEHNR, CDR2 FQNEAQ (reference sequence). V lost 8 bases, J lost 6 bases, and 16 bases lay in between. In DNA form, the CDR3 reads TGTGCCAGCCGCCGAACTAGGGGCTCTGAAGCTTTCTTT. Amino acid sequence: CASRRTRGSEAFF.

The chain is built from TRBV2 and TRBJ1-2; possible D gene TRBD1, 6 bases. V lost 6 bases and J 1 base, leaving 12 bases between the germline ends. The CDR3 is made up of 14 amino acids. The V gene's germline CDR1 is SNHLY and CDR2 FYNNEI. The CDR3 loop reads CASRLTGSNYGYTF. The CDR3 region has the DNA TGTGCCAGCAGACTAACAGGGAGTAACTATGGCTACACCTTC.

This clone was picked up one time. The V and J genes are TRBV6-5 and TRBJ1-5; TRBD1 might be the D (5 bases). V was pared by 2 bases and J by 7 bases, with 12 bases between. The CDR3 is 14 amino acids. The germline V gene encodes CDR1 MNHEY and CDR2 SVGAGI. CDR3 DNA sequence: TGTGCCAGCAGTTACACGGGGGTCGGGCAGCCCCAGCATTTT. Translation gives CASSYTGVGQPQHF.

V and J are TRBV18 and TRBJ2-1; 8 bases are a match to TRBD2. From germline, CDR1 is KGHSH and CDR2 LQKENI. This CDR3 is 15 amino acids long. With V trimmed by 3 bases and J by 7 bases, 8 bases remained unmatched. The DNA for the CDR3 is TGTGCCAGCTCACCTTCACTAGCGGCTACGAATGAGCAGTTCTTC. Protein product: CASSPSLAATNEQFF. Variable domain in full (rest from reference TRBV18 and TRBJ2-1): NAGVMQNPRHLVRRRGQEARLRCSPMKGHSHVYWYRQLPEEGLKFMVYLQKENIIDESGMPKERFSAEFPKEGPSILRIQQVVRGDSAAYFCASSPSLAATNEQFFGPGTRLTVL.

The chain employs TRBV6-6 and TRBJ1-2; no reliable D call. The CDR3 has 12 amino acids. Germline V gene data show CDR1 as MNHNY and CDR2 as SVGAGI (reference sequence). V shed 6 bases and J shed 10 bases, with 15 bases lying between them. CDR3 sequence (DNA): TGTGCCAGCAGCCTCCCTGCTTCTGACTACACCTTC. It specifies CASSLPASDYTF.

The rearrangement uses TRBV4-1 and TRBJ2-4; 11 bases agree with TRBD2. Germline assignment: CDR1 MGHRA and CDR2 YSYEKL. This CDR3 comprises 17 residues. V dropped 2 bases and J dropped 3; count of bases not matched to a gene: 6. CDR3 coding DNA: TGCGCCAGCAGCCAAAGTAGCGGGGGGGCTTTCAAAAACATTCAGTACTTC. Its protein is CASSQSSGGAFKNIQYF.

This chain connects TRBV13 to TRBJ2-5, with 10 bases that match TRBD1. V was pared by 4 bases and J by 2 bases, with 7 bases of the junction left unmatched. This CDR3 spans 16 amino acids. The germline CDR1 and CDR2 sequences are PRHDT and FYEKMQ (reference sequence). CDR3 region: CASSSRTGGGQETQYF. The CDR3 coding sequence is TGTGCCAGCAGCTCCCGGACAGGGGGGGGACAAGAGACCCAGTACTTC.

This chain joins TRBV27 and TRBJ1-2, with D maybe TRBD1 (6 bases). Trimming stripped 0 bases from V and 8 bases from J, with 13 bases between. This CDR3 contains 14 residues. CDR1 is MNHEY, CDR2 SMNVEV, per germline (reference sequence). The CDR3 is CASSLSRGLWGYTF. In DNA form, the CDR3 reads TGTGCCAGCAGTTTATCCCGGGGGCTCTGGGGCTACACCTTC.

This clone was detected a few times. This chain links TRBV7-9 with TRBJ2-7, with unresolved D. The V gene lost 1 base and the J gene lost 3 bases, with 7 bases spanning the gap. This CDR3 has 13 residues. The germline V gene has CDR1 SEHNR and CDR2 FQNEAQ (reference sequence). CDR3: CASSLGLYYEQYF. In DNA, the CDR3 is TGTGCCAGCAGCTTAGGATTGTACTACGAGCAGTACTTC.

This chain uses TRBV19 with TRBJ2-2; 8 bases line up with TRBD2. This CDR3 has 16 residues. The V gene end was trimmed by 6 bases and the J gene end by 6 bases; junction bases not matched to a gene: 12. In germline, CDR1 is LNHDA, CDR2 SQIVND (reference sequence). The CDR3 here is CASSWTSPRGAGELFF. The CDR3 DNA reads as TGTGCCAGTAGCTGGACTAGCCCCCGAGGGGCCGGGGAGCTGTTTTTT.

This rearrangement joins TRBV5-1 to TRBJ2-5, with TRBD1 matching 9 bases. Germline trimming cut 4 bases from V and 5 bases from J; bases unmatched to any gene: 12. The V gene's germline CDR1 is SGHRS and CDR2 YFSETQ. CDR3 length: 16 residues. The CDR3 DNA reads TGCGCCAGCAGCAAAACCGGGACAGGGTTTGGCGAGACCCAGTACTTC. Its translation is CASSKTGTGFGETQYF.